The rows below give T cell receptor beta chains drawn from one sample of a study of T cell changes during pregnancy in multiple sclerosis. Produced via immunoSEQ multiplex PCR; TCRdb's table is partial and in-frame only. The sample gives around 62,000 clones, around 89% of which show up once; 2% to 3% is in the top ten. The sequencing here drew on peripheral blood, taken in the first trimester of pregnancy. These receptors all come from a female donor with multiple sclerosis, enrolled in a pregnancy study. CDR3s include the opening cysteine and the closing phenylalanine or tryptophan. A D gene is named only where the DNA matches it firmly. Size values are once, few and many counts, or a class for expanded clones, and some rows have none.

cdr3_nt cdr3_aa d_call j_call clone_size v_call
TGTGCCTGGAGTAAAGCTGAGCAGTTCTTC CAWSKAEQFF NA TRBJ2-1 few TRBV30
TGTGCCAGCTCACCCTCAGGGTGGAGCGCAGATACGCAGTATTTT CASSPSGWSADTQYF NA TRBJ2-3 NA TRBV18
TGTGCCAGCAGCGGGACTAGCGGGTTCTCACATATGTACAATGAGCAGTTCTTC CASSGTSGFSHMYNEQFF NA TRBJ2-1 NA TRBV21-1
TGCGCCAGCAGTCAATACTGGACAGCAGGCCATGGCTACACCTTC CASSQYWTAGHGYTF NA TRBJ1-2 few TRBV23-1
TGTGCCAGCAGCTTCGGTCAGGACACTGAAGCTTTCTTT CASSFGQDTEAFF NA TRBJ1-1 NA TRBV7-9
TGCGCCAGCAGTGAGAAGACAGGGGACCCCGGGGAGCTGTTTTTT CASSEKTGDPGELFF TRBD1 TRBJ2-2 NA TRBV10-2
TGCGCCAGGATGTACAGGTTTTCAAACATTCAGTACTTC CARMYRFSNIQYF NA TRBJ2-4 NA TRBV10-1
TGTGCCAGCAGCCCCCCGGGACTAGCCAACGAGCAGTACTTC CASSPPGLANEQYF TRBD2 TRBJ2-7 once TRBV7-8
TGTGCCAACCAGGGGGAATCGGACACTGAAGCTTTCTTT CANQGESDTEAFF TRBD1 TRBJ1-1 few TRBV11-1
TGCGCCAGCAGCACCCGGACTAGCGGGGTAGAGACCCAGTACTTC CASSTRTSGVETQYF TRBD2 TRBJ2-5 once TRBV4-3
TGTGCCAGCAGCGACGGACAGACCAACTATGGCTACACCTTC CASSDGQTNYGYTF NA TRBJ1-2 NA TRBV7-9
TGCAGCGTCTGGACAGGGGGCACTGAAGCTTTCTTT CSVWTGGTEAFF TRBD1 TRBJ1-1 once TRBV29-1
TGTGCCTGGAGTGCCAGAAGAACCTCAAGGGGTTGGGGTGAAAAACTGTTTTTT CAWSARRTSRGWGEKLFF NA TRBJ1-4 NA TRBV30
TGTGCCAGCAGTTATCGGAGGCCCGACGAGCAGTACTTC CASSYRRPDEQYF NA TRBJ2-7 NA TRBV6-5
TGTGCCTGGAGTGGACAGGAGAACACTGAAGCTTTCTTT CAWSGQENTEAFF NA TRBJ1-1 NA TRBV30
TGTGCCAGCAGGGATGACAGGGAATCTAATGAAAAACTGTTTTTT CASRDDRESNEKLFF TRBD1 TRBJ1-4 NA TRBV11-2
TGTGCCTGGAGTGTGGCGGGAGTCGAGCAGTACTTC CAWSVAGVEQYF TRBD2 TRBJ2-7 NA TRBV30
TGTGCCTGGGGGGTAGGGGGCACAGATACGCAGTATTTT CAWGVGGTDTQYF NA TRBJ2-3 NA TRBV30
TGTGCCAGCAGCTTGGGACAGGATGGCTACACCTTC CASSLGQDGYTF NA TRBJ1-2 NA TRBV5-6
TGCGCCAGCAGCATAGGGACTCAAGCCCCCACAGATACGCAGTATTTT CASSIGTQAPTDTQYF NA TRBJ2-3 NA TRBV5-1
TGCAGTGCTAGAAGCGGAAACATTCAGTACTTC CSARSGNIQYF NA TRBJ2-4 NA TRBV20-1
TGTGCCAGTAGTTCAACCACGGGAGGGCCAAATGAGCAGTTCTTC CASSSTTGGPNEQFF TRBD2 TRBJ2-1 NA TRBV19
TGTGCCAGCAGCTTGGACACCATTTGGGGACAGCGCTACGAGCAGTACTTC CASSLDTIWGQRYEQYF TRBD1 TRBJ2-7 NA TRBV5-8
TGTGCCAGCAGCTCACTTGGTCGGAACACACTCTGGGGCAACACTGAAGCTTTCTTT CASSSLGRNTLWGNTEAFF NA TRBJ1-1 once TRBV7-6
TGTGCCTGGAGCCTTACATACGGAGGCACTGAAGCTTTCTTT CAWSLTYGGTEAFF NA TRBJ1-1 NA TRBV30
TGTGCCATCAGGGCCGTGAGCGGCGAGCAGTACTTC CAIRAVSGEQYF NA TRBJ2-7 NA TRBV10-3
TGTGCCAGCAGTGACCAACGAGTTGACAGGGAGAACACCGGGGAGCTGTTTTTT CASSDQRVDRENTGELFF TRBD1 TRBJ2-2 NA TRBV6-4
TGTGCCTGGATGCCGGGACAGCTGAACACCGGGGAGCTGTTTTTT CAWMPGQLNTGELFF TRBD1 TRBJ2-2 NA TRBV30
TGTGCCAGCAGCTTAGGGGTGGGGGCGAGTACTGAAGCTTTCTTT CASSLGVGASTEAFF NA TRBJ1-1 NA TRBV7-6
TGTGCCAGCAGCCCTAGCGGGGTCGATGAGCAGTTCTTC CASSPSGVDEQFF TRBD2 TRBJ2-1 NA TRBV5-4
TGTGCCAGCAGCCGGGGGGGACAGGGGTCCGGGGAGCTGTTTTTT CASSRGGQGSGELFF TRBD1 TRBJ2-2 NA TRBV7-2
TGTGCCAGTAGTATCGAAAACAGGGGGAGCAGATCACCCCTCCACTTT CASSIENRGSRSPLHF TRBD1 TRBJ1-6 NA TRBV19
TGTGCCAGCAGCCCGGACAGAAGAAACTATGGCTACACCTTC CASSPDRRNYGYTF NA TRBJ1-2 NA TRBV6-6
TGCGCCAGCAGCTTTAACACAGGGGACTACGAGCAGTACTTC CASSFNTGDYEQYF TRBD1 TRBJ2-7 NA TRBV5-1
TGCGCCAGCAGCCAAGAAAGCGGTAGCGGGGGGAATGAGCAGTTCTTC CASSQESGSGGNEQFF TRBD2 TRBJ2-1 once TRBV4-3
TGTGCCAGCAGAAATCCGGGACAGGGTGGAAACACCATATATTTT CASRNPGQGGNTIYF TRBD1 TRBJ1-3 NA TRBV6-5
TGTGCCAGCAGAATCAGGGATAGCAATCAGCCCCAGCATTTT CASRIRDSNQPQHF NA TRBJ1-5 few TRBV6-6
TGTGCCAGTAGGGCAGGGGGCGACGAGCAGTACTTC CASRAGGDEQYF TRBD1 TRBJ2-7 NA TRBV19
TGCGCCAGCAGCGTTGCTTCGACAGGGGGAAAATCTGAAGCTTTCTTT CASSVASTGGKSEAFF TRBD1 TRBJ1-1 NA TRBV5-1
TGCGCCAGCAGCCTAGAGCCAGGGAGGGAGACCCAGTACTTC CASSLEPGRETQYF NA TRBJ2-5 NA TRBV4-1
TGCGCCAGCAGCCGAGACAGGGTGGGAAATGAAAAACTGTTTTTT CASSRDRVGNEKLFF TRBD1 TRBJ1-4 once TRBV5-1
TGTGCCAGTAGTATTCGGCCGGGGAAGCTGTTTTTT CASSIRPGKLFF NA TRBJ2-2 NA TRBV19
TGTGCCAGCAGCTTAGATGCCGGGGGGGCCTTAGAGCAGTTCTTC CASSLDAGGALEQFF TRBD2 TRBJ2-1 NA TRBV7-6
TGCGCCAGCAGCGGGCCTAGTAGCGGGTATTACGAGCAGTACTTC CASSGPSSGYYEQYF TRBD2 TRBJ2-7 NA TRBV10-2
TGTGCCAGCAGCATCCAGACTAGCGATTACGAGCAGTACTTC CASSIQTSDYEQYF TRBD2 TRBJ2-7 NA TRBV7-2
TGTGCCAGCAGCCGCACAGGCGGGGACGTCTATGGCTACACCTTC CASSRTGGDVYGYTF NA TRBJ1-2 NA TRBV5-8
TGTGCCAGCAGCGACCGGACAGGGGGGCACGAGCAGTACTTC CASSDRTGGHEQYF TRBD1 TRBJ2-7 NA TRBV9
TGTGCCAGCAGCGTAGGAGTCAACCCTAGCACAGATACGCAGTATTTT CASSVGVNPSTDTQYF NA TRBJ2-3 NA TRBV9
TGTGCCACTCGGACTCCGGCCACCAATCAGCCCCAGCATTTT CATRTPATNQPQHF NA TRBJ1-5 NA TRBV19
TGTGCCAGCAGCTTATCGGCTACAGGGACCTACGAGCAGTACTTC CASSLSATGTYEQYF NA TRBJ2-7 NA TRBV7-8
TGTGCCAGCAGCGTAGGGGACATGAACACTGAAGCTTTCTTT CASSVGDMNTEAFF NA TRBJ1-1 NA TRBV9
TGTGCCAGCAGCTTGCCGGGGGGGTACAATGAGCAGTTCTTC CASSLPGGYNEQFF TRBD2 TRBJ2-1 NA TRBV7-9
TGTGCCAGTAGTATAGATCATTTCGCAGGCCAAGAGACCCAGTACTTC CASSIDHFAGQETQYF NA TRBJ2-5 once TRBV19
TGTGCCAGCAAAAGGACAGACACAGATACGCAGTATTTT CASKRTDTDTQYF NA TRBJ2-3 NA TRBV2
TGTGCCAGCAGCTACGGGACAGATCAGCCCCAGCATTTT CASSYGTDQPQHF TRBD1 TRBJ1-5 NA TRBV27